This T cell receptor beta chain comes out of a study of regulatory T cells in long-lasting Graves disease. Arm-PCR of CDR3 regions and iRepertoire HTBI primers were used to build TCR beta libraries. MiXCR, run by TCRdb on the multiplex PCR reads, gives a single entry per CDR3 protein. The repertoire holds roughly 500,000 distinct CDR3 sequences, about 13% seen once, with 10% in the top ten. This clonotype was detected ten times or more. Its antigen is not known. Time point given: newly diagnosed GD, antithyroid drugs for less than 3 months. Generation of the TCR library employed RNA extracted from PBMCs. All patients originated from an endocrinology department located in Xi'an, China. Blood from the periphery, approximately 9 milliliters in all, was drawn into EDTA tubes. Trimming cost V 6 bases and J 11 bases, with 14 bases left between them. Germline V lookup: CDR1 SEHNR, CDR2 FQNEAQ (reference sequence). The CDR3 is made up of 11 amino acids.

Overall study results and limits: Repertoires from persistent disease leaned toward TRBV28, TRBJ1-2 and TRBJ2-5.

The same sample was also used in a study of T cells in Graves' hyperthyroidism and ophthalmopathy. As reported in that work: First-round RT-PCR with HTBI primers amplified the TCR CDR3 region.

The receptor comes from a man in his thirties or forties with Graves disease. This chain links TRBV7-9 with TRBJ2-7; D perhaps matches TRBD1 (6 bases). The specimen was peripheral blood mononuclear cells (PBMCs), collected at new diagnosis, from a patient treated with antithyroid drugs. In DNA, the CDR3 is TGTGCCAGCAGTCAAGGGACACCCAAGTACTTC. It encodes CASSQGTPKYF. Together with reference TRBV7-9 and TRBJ2-7, the CDR3 gives the full variable domain: DTGVSQNPRHKITKRGQNVTFRCDPISEHNRLYWYRQTLGQGPEFLTYFQNEAQLEKSRLLSDRFSAERPKGSFSTLEIQRTEQGDSAMYLCASSQGTPKYFGPGTRLTVT.